These T cell receptor beta chains were read from a single sample in a study of T cells expressing NK-cell markers. No DNA is given; TCRdb re-called the 5' RACE reads and lists each CDR3 protein once. The repertoire table contains about 260,000 distinct CDR3 sequences. The specimen sequenced was blood T cells: a sorted CD56 or NKG2C T cell subset, CD4+ or CD8+ T cells, or bulk PBMC T cells (not recorded which). The receptors were sampled from a man aged 18-30 years in good health. Each CDR3 is given with its conserved first and last residue.

V,J,CDR3
TRBV18,TRBJ2-1,CASSPGQPRGERNEQFF
TRBV29-1,TRBJ1-2,CSVVEELGYGYTF
TRBV5-1,TRBJ2-5,CASSLGPNQETQYF
TRBV15,TRBJ2-5,CATSRGRRETQYF
TRBV5-1,TRBJ2-1,CASSSLAGRSYNEQFF
TRBV10-2,TRBJ2-7,CASHERESEQYF
TRBV29-1,TRBJ2-7,CSVAGGPREQYF
TRBV6-2/TRBV6-3,TRBJ2-5,CASSYQRGGLQETQYF
TRBV5-6,TRBJ2-1,CASNLAGAWNEQFF
TRBV6-1,TRBJ1-2,CASTLGQGAIYGYTF
TRBV10-3,TRBJ1-3,CASQGAGNTIYF
TRBV4-3,TRBJ2-2,CASSQDASGSTGELFF
TRBV12-3/TRBV12-4,TRBJ1-2,CASSLVGQGYGGYTF
TRBV9,TRBJ2-4,CASSVGRGGQLAKNIQYF
TRBV30,TRBJ1-6,CAGKSGQGGSPLHF
TRBV12-3/TRBV12-4,TRBJ2-1,CASSIPPGDNEQFF
TRBV28,TRBJ1-4,CASTPLRGGIEKLFF
TRBV24-1,TRBJ2-3,CATSEGTGGADTQYF
TRBV7-2,TRBJ1-2,CASSAGTVYGYTF
TRBV27,TRBJ2-1,CASSFRLAGGHNEQFF
TRBV20-1,TRBJ2-1,CSATLQGPAEEQFF